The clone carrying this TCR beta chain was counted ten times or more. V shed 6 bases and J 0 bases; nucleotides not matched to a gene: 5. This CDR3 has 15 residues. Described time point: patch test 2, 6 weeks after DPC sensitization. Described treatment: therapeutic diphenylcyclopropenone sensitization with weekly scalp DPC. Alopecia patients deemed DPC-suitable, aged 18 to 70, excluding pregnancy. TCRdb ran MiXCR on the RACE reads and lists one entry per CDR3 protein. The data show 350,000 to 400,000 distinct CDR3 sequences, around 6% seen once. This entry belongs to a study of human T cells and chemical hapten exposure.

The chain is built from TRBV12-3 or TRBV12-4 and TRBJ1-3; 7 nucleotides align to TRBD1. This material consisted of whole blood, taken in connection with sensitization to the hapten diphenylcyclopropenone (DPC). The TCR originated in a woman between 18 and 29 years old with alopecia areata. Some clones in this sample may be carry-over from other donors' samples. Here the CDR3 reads CASRGDSLSGNTIYF. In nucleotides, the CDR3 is TGTGCCAGCAGAGGGGACAGCCTCTCTGGAAACACCATATATTTT.